This entry concerns a single TCR beta chain. Trimming took off 4 bases at V and 11 bases at J, with 15 bases between the two ends. The CDR3 is made up of 11 amino acids. From germline, CDR1 is DFQATT and CDR2 SNEGSKA (reference sequence). This specimen comes from a study of blood T cell repertoires in COVID-19. Clones were sequenced by immunoSEQ multiplex PCR, and TCRdb holds only the in-frame ones, with some missing. The sample holds around 300,000 clones, 80% to 90% seen once. The chain links TRBV20-1 to TRBJ2-7, with D tentatively TRBD2 (5 bases). Sequences were obtained from PBMCs or T cells enriched from blood (not recorded which). This clonotype was sampled from a man aged 30-40 years who had recovered from COVID-19. The chain's CDR3 is CSAINEGLEYF. The CDR3 DNA reads as TGCAGTGCTATTAACGAGGGTCTAGAGTACTTC.